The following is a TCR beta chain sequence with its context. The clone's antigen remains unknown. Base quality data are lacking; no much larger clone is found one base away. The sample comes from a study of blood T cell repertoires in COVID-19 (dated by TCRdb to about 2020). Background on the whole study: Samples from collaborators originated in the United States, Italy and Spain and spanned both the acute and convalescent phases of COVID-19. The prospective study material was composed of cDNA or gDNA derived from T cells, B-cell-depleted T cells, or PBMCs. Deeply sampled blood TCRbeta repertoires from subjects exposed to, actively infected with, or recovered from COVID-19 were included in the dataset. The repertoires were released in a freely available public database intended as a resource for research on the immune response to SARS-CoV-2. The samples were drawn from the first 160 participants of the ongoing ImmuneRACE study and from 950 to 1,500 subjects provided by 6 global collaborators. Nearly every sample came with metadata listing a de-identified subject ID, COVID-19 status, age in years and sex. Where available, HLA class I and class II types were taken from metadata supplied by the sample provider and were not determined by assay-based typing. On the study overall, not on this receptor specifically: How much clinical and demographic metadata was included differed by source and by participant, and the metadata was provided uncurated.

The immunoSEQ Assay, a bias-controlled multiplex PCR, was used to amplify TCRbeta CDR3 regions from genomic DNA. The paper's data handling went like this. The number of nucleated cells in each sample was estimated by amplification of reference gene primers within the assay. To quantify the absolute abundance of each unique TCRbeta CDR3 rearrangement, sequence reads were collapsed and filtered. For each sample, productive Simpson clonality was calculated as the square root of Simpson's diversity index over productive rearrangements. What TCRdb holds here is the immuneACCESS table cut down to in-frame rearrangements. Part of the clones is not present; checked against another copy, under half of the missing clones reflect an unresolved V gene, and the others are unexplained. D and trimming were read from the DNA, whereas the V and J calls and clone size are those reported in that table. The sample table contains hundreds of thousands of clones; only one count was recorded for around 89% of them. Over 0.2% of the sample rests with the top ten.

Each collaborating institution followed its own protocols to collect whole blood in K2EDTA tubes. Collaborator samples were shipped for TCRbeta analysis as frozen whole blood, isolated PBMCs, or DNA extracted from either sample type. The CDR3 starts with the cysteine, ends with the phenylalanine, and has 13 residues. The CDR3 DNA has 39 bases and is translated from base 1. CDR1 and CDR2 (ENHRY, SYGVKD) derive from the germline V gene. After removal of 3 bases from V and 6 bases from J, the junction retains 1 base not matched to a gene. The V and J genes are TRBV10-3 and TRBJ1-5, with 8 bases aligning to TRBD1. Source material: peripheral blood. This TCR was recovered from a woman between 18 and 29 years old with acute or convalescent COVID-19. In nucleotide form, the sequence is TGTGCCATCAGTGATCAGGGGGCTCAGCCCCAGCATTTT. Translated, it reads CAISDQGAQPQHF.